This T cell receptor beta chain was found in a study of OX40 agonist ivuxolimab in advanced cancers. Study-wide context: The study reported partial responses in three patients: one hepatocellular carcinoma, two cutaneous melanoma.

About this clone itself: Its antigen is as yet unknown.

Study findings and constraints: There was clonal expansion of CD4+ and CD8+ blood T cells by week 6 at 0.1 to 3.0 mg/kg.

TCRdb's copy holds only in-frame clones and misses some; the assay was immunoSEQ multiplex PCR. The sample has approximately 59,000 clones, 70% to 90% seen once. This clonotype was obtained from an adult with an advanced solid tumor such as melanoma, head and neck, liver or kidney cancer. This sample comprised CD4+ or CD8+ T cells sorted from blood, obtained in a trial of the OX40 agonist ivuxolimab.

The CDR3 DNA sequence: TGTGCCAGCAGCTGGACCGGTAACACTGAAGCTTTCTTT. Translated: CASSWTGNTEAFF. This chain connects TRBV6-5 to TRBJ1-1; no firm D call. The CDR3 spans 13 residues. Germline V gene sequence: CDR1 MNHEY, CDR2 SVGAGI. Trimming took 6 bases from V and 2 from J, leaving 10 bases between them.